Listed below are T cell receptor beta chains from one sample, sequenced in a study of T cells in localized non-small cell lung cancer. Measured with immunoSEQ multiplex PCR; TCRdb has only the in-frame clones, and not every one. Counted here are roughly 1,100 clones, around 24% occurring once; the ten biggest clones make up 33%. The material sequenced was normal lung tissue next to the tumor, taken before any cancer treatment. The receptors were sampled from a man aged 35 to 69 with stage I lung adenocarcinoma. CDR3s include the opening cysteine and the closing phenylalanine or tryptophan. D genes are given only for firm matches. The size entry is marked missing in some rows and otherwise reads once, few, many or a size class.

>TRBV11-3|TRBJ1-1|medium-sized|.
TGTGCCAGCAGCTCCACACTGGGGGGCAGGACTGAAGCTTTCTTT
CASSSTLGGRTEAFF
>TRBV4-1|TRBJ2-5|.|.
TGCGCCAGCACCCCCTTTGCGGGACAAGAGACCCAGTACTTC
CASTPFAGQETQYF
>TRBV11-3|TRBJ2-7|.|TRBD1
TGTGCCAGCGGCACAACAGGGGGAACCGACGAGCAGTACTTC
CASGTTGGTDEQYF
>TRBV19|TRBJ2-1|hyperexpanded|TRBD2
TGTGCCAGTAGGAGCCTAGCGGGAGGTGGAGAGCAGTTCTTC
CASRSLAGGGEQFF
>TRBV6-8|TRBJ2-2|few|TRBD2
TGTGCCAGCAGTTACCTGGTAGCGGGGTGGATTCAGGACACCGGGGAGCTGTTTTTT
CASSYLVAGWIQDTGELFF
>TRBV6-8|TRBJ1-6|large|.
TGTGCCAGCAGTTACTATGGCTCACCCCTCCACTTT
CASSYYGSPLHF
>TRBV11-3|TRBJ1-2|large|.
TGTGCCAGCAGCTTAGAATCGGGGACTGGGAATGGCTACACCTTC
CASSLESGTGNGYTF
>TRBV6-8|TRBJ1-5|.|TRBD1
TGTGCCAGCAGACCGGGACAGGGGGCCTCTCAGCATTTT
CASRPGQGASQHF
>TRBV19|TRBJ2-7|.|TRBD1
TGTGCCAGTAGTCAGGGGGACGAGCAGTACTTC
CASSQGDEQYF
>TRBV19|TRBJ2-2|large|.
TGTGCCAGTAGTATTTTGTGGGGTGAGGAATCCGGGGAGCTGTTTTTT
CASSILWGEESGELFF
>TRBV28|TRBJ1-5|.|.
TGTGCCAGCAGTTCCCTAGGGGGGGAGAGGCAGCCCCAGCATTTT
CASSSLGGERQPQHF
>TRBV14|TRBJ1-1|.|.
TGTGCCAGCAGCCTAGGGGCAGGGGCGAACACTGAAGCTTTCTTT
CASSLGAGANTEAFF
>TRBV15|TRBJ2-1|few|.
TGTGCCACCAGCAGAGATCGAGGCGGAACGTACAATGAGCAGTTCTTC
CATSRDRGGTYNEQFF
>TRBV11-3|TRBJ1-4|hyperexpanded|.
TGTGCCAGCAGCCAACCGGGACACACGTTAACAACTAATGAAAAACTGTTTTTT
CASSQPGHTLTTNEKLFF
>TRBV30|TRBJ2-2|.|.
TGTGCCTGGAGTGGAGCCGTGGCGAACACCGGGGAGCTGTTTTTT
CAWSGAVANTGELFF
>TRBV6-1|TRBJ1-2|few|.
TGTGCCAGCAGTGAAGCCCTTTCCTATGGCTACACCTTC
CASSEALSYGYTF
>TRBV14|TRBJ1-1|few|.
TGTGCCAGCAGCGACCCACTCCAGGTAAATAGAGCTTTCTTT
CASSDPLQVNRAFF
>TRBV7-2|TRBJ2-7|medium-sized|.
TGTGCCAGCAGCTCCGGACCCCTCTACGAGCAGTACTTC
CASSSGPLYEQYF
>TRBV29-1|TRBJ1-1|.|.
TGCAGCGTTGAAGATAGGGAGGCCGATGTACTTTCTGAAGCTTTCTTT
CSVEDREADVLSEAFF
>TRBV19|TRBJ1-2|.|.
TGTGCCAGTAGTATTAGAGGCGTGAGCTATGGCTACACCTTC
CASSIRGVSYGYTF
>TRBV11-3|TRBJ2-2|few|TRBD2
TGTGCCAGCATCCCTACGGGAGGGACCACCGGGGAGCTGTTTTTT
CASIPTGGTTGELFF
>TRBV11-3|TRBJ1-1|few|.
TGTGCCAGCAGACCTTTGGACACCATGAACACTGAAGCTTTCTTT
CASRPLDTMNTEAFF
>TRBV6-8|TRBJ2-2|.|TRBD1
TGTGCCAGCGCTCCTGGAGGGACAGGGAACACCGGGGAGCTGTTTTTT
CASAPGGTGNTGELFF
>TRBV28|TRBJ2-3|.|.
TGTGCCAGCAGTTTTACTGGCTTAAAATACCAAGATACGCAGTATTTT
CASSFTGLKYQDTQYF
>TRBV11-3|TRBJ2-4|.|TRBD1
TGTGCCAGCAGCCCCCGACAGGGGATAGCCAAAAACATTCAGTACTTC
CASSPRQGIAKNIQYF
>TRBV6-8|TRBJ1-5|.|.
TGTGCCACGAAGGGGGGGGGAGGCAATCAGCCCCAGCATTTT
CATKGGGGNQPQHF
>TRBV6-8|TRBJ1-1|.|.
TGTGCCAGCAGTTACCACACAGGGCAAACTGAAGCTTTCTTT
CASSYHTGQTEAFF
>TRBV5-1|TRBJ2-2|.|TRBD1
TGCGCCAGCAGCTTGGCTCCAACAGGGGGCGCGAACACCGGGGAGCTGTTTTTT
CASSLAPTGGANTGELFF
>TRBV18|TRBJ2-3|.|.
TGTGCCAGCTCACTCCCGGGCAGAACAGATACGCAGTATTTT
CASSLPGRTDTQYF
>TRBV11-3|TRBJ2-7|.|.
TGTGCCAGCAGCTGGCGACAGGCGGGGTCCTACGAGCAGTACTTC
CASSWRQAGSYEQYF
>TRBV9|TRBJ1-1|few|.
TGTGCCAGCAGCGTAGCGCCCATGAACACTGAAGCTTTCTTT
CASSVAPMNTEAFF
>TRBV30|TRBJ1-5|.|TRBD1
TGTGCCTGGAGCGAACAGGGGATGAAGCCCCAGCATTTT
CAWSEQGMKPQHF
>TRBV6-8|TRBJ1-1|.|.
TGTGCCAGCCGAGGAGGGCCTGGGTTGAACACTGAAGCTTTCTTT
CASRGGPGLNTEAFF
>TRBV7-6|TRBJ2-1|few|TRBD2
TGTGCCAGCAGCCAGGGAGGGGCTCCCGATGAGCAGTTCTTC
CASSQGGAPDEQFF
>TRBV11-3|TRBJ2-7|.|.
TGTGCCAGCAGTTCGTGGGGGTTCAGGGAAGAACCCTACGAGCAGTACTTC
CASSSWGFREEPYEQYF
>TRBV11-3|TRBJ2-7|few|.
TGTGCCAGCAGCGTAAATCACTGGGGGACGGGGAACTCCGAGCAGTACTTC
CASSVNHWGTGNSEQYF
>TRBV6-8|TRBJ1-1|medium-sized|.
TGTGCCAGCAGTTACTCACCGGGAGGAGACACTGAAGCTTTCTTT
CASSYSPGGDTEAFF
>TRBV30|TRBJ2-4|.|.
TGTGCCTGGAGTGATCAACTAGTGAGCATTCAGTACTTC
CAWSDQLVSIQYF
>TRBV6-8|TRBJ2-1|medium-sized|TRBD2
TGTGCCAGCAGTGACCTAGCGGGGTACAATGAGCAGTTCTTC
CASSDLAGYNEQFF
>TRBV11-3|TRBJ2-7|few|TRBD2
TGTGCCAGCAGCACCGGGACTAGCGGGAACCACGAGCAGTACTTC
CASSTGTSGNHEQYF
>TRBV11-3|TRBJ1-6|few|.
TGTGCCAGCAGCTCATGGAAAGGGACTTATAATTCACCCCTCCACTTT
CASSSWKGTYNSPLHF
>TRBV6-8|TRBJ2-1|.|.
TGTGCCAGCAGTTACGGGGGCGGCGGCCACAATGAGCAGTTCTTC
CASSYGGGGHNEQFF
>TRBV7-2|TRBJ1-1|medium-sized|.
TGTGCCAGCAGCTCCGACAGCTCCACTGAAGCTTTCTTT
CASSSDSSTEAFF
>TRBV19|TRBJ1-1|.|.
TGTGCCAGTAGTATAGATCACCGCGCTGGGGGCACTGAAGCTTTCTTT
CASSIDHRAGGTEAFF
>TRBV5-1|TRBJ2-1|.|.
TGCGCCAGCAGCTTGGAACGGTACTCCTACAATGAGCAGTTCTTC
CASSLERYSYNEQFF
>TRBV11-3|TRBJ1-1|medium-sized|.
TGTGCCAGCAGCTTAACGGAGGTGGGCGAGACTGAAGCTTTCTTT
CASSLTEVGETEAFF